This T cell receptor (beta chain) was sequenced during a study of shared T cell receptors in the human thymus. Trimming left V 4 bases short and J 4 bases short, with 11 bases between. The CDR3 has 13 residues. Germline CDR1 is SQVTM and CDR2 is ANQGSEA. Sequencing used immunoSEQ multiplex PCR; TCRdb keeps in-frame clones, though not all of them. The sample comprises hundreds of thousands of clones, around 87% of which are singletons, and roughly 0.0086% rests with the top ten. A further study also used this sample, focusing on human thymus T cells. Per that study: Each of the donors was a healthy Finnish infant who was undergoing open corrective cardiac surgery for congenital heart defects. Thymic material originated from resections removed in the course of corrective heart surgery. In thymic and blood repertoires alike, V and J usage looked biased.

Sequencing was carried out using thymocytes. This TCR was sampled from a boy in the first two years of life with a congenital heart defect. The rearrangement uses TRBV29-1 and TRBJ2-1; TRBD1 might be the D (6 bases). The CDR3 nucleotides read TGCAGCGTTGTTTCAGGGGATTACAATGAGCAGTTCTTC. This sequence encodes CSVVSGDYNEQFF.